This T cell receptor (beta chain) was documented in a study of T cell changes during pregnancy in multiple sclerosis. This clone has just one count. Using immunoSEQ multiplex PCR, the repertoire was profiled, and TCRdb retains in-frame clones only, with some absent. The data show about 75,000 clones, about nine tenths seen once. The specimen was CD4+ T cells from peripheral blood mononuclear cells, collected before pregnancy. This clonotype originated in a female donor with multiple sclerosis, enrolled in a pregnancy study.

CDR3 coding DNA: TGCAGCGTTCGTAAAACGGGAGTCAATGAGCAGTTCTTC. It is translated as CSVRKTGVNEQFF. The chain joins TRBV29-1 to TRBJ2-1, with TRBD2 as a possible D gene (6 bases). The V gene's germline CDR1 is SQVTM and CDR2 ANQGSEA. V gave up 5 bases and J gave up 6 bases, with 14 bases separating them. CDR3 length: 13 residues.